The 23 T cell receptor beta chains given below trace back to one sample, sequenced in a study of metastatic and nonmetastatic thyroid tumors. TCRdb re-analyzed the PCR reads through MiXCR. Counted here are 7,000 or so clones, 18% occurring once; the ten biggest clones make up about 24%. All patients were untreated before thyroid surgery. Sample: adjacent normal tissue. Every receptor here comes from a male donor with papillary thyroid cancer or a benign thyroid nodule (not recorded which). Some clones in this sample may be carry-over from other donors' samples.

CDR3 protein: CASSVLRGGGEQFF. In nucleotides, the CDR3 is TGCGCCAGCAGCGTATTGCGGGGGGGCGGTGAGCAGTTCTTC. This chain links TRBV5-1 with TRBJ2-1; 9 bases agree with TRBD2. The CDR3 runs to 14 residues. The germline V gene encodes CDR1 SGHRS and CDR2 YFSETQ. The junction had 8 bases not matched to a gene; V was cut back by 4 bases and J by 9 bases.

This chain links TRBV7-8 with TRBJ1-2; TRBD1 is a possible D gene (6 bases). Germline V gene data show CDR1 as SGHVS and CDR2 as FQNEAQ. Trimming took off 5 bases at V and 2 bases at J, with 12 bases between the two ends. This CDR3 is 14 amino acids long. The CDR3 DNA sequence: TGTGCCAGCAGCGCGAACAGGGAGAACTATGGCTACACCTTC. It translates to CASSANRENYGYTF.

This clone was picked up a small number of times. The rearrangement uses TRBV19 and TRBJ2-2; 13 bases map to TRBD2. The trim removed 2 bases at V and 4 bases at J, leaving 7 bases unmatched. Germline assignment: CDR1 LNHDA and CDR2 SQIVND (reference sequence). The CDR3 sequence is 18 residues long. The DNA of the CDR3 is TGTGCCAGTAGTATAACCCTAGGACTAGCGGGAGTCACCGGGGAGCTGTTTTTT. It encodes CASSITLGLAGVTGELFF.

V usage is TRBV19 and J usage is TRBJ1-5; 8 nucleotides align to TRBD1. Germline CDR1 is LNHDA and CDR2 is SQIVND (reference sequence). V was clipped by 4 bases and J by 3 bases; unmatched bases: 5. The CDR3 is 15 amino acids. Written as DNA, the CDR3 is TGTGCCAGTAGTAGCCACAGGGGGGACAATCAGCCCCAGCATTTT. Amino acids: CASSSHRGDNQPQHF.

In its sample, this clone was seen a few times. The chain joins TRBV27 to TRBJ2-7; no firm D call. The CDR3 totals 18 residues. V was pared by 1 base and J by 2 bases, with 21 bases between. Germline V CDR1 and CDR2: MNHEY, SMNVEV (reference sequence). CDR3 protein: CASSLLGRVGDIPYEQYF. The CDR3 region has the DNA TGTGCCAGCAGTTTATTAGGAAGAGTCGGTGACATCCCCTACGAGCAGTACTTC.

The CDR3 protein is CSAYREYNSPLHF. As DNA, the CDR3 is TGCAGTGCTTACAGGGAGTATAATTCACCCCTCCACTTT. The rearrangement links TRBV20-1 to TRBJ1-6, with D perhaps matching TRBD1 (6 bases). The V end lost 5 bases, the J end lost 4 bases, and 9 bases lay between the germline ends. Germline V gene sequence: CDR1 DFQATT, CDR2 SNEGSKA (reference sequence). The CDR3 runs 13 residues.

This chain uses TRBV28 with TRBJ2-7; 13 bases map to TRBD2. The germline CDR1 and CDR2 sequences are MDHEN and SYDVKM. The CDR3 spans 14 residues. Trimming cost V 6 bases and J 5 bases; bases outside gene matches: 4. CDR3 sequence reads: CASRLAGGPHEQYF. The CDR3 nucleotides are TGTGCCAGCAGACTAGCGGGAGGGCCCCACGAGCAGTACTTC.

The V gene is TRBV7-2, the J gene TRBJ2-7; the match to TRBD2 covers 7 bases. The CDR3 is 14 amino acids. Germline loops: CDR1 SGHTA, CDR2 FQGNSA. Trimming took 1 base from V and 7 from J; bases not matched to a gene: 7. CDR3 loop: CASSLEAGVGEQYF. The DNA for the CDR3 is TGTGCCAGCAGCTTAGAGGCGGGAGTAGGGGAGCAGTACTTC.

The chain employs TRBV6-5 and TRBJ2-7, with D perhaps TRBD2 (5 bases). Germline-derived CDR1 and CDR2 are MNHEY and SVGAGI. This CDR3 comprises 16 residues. V was pared by 2 bases and J by 0 bases, with 14 bases between. CDR3 nucleotides: TGTGCCAGCAGTTACGGACGCCCCCGGGGCTCCTACGAGCAGTACTTC. This sequence encodes CASSYGRPRGSYEQYF.

Within the sample, this clone is medium-sized. The genes are TRBV10-1 and TRBJ2-5; D is unresolved. The germline CDR1 and CDR2 sequences are WNHNN and SYGVQD (reference sequence). CDR3 size: 13 residues. The V and J ends lost 5 bases and 2 bases respectively, with 9 bases between them. The CDR3 DNA is TGCGCCAGCAGTCTGGGTAGGCAAGAGACCCAGTACTTC. This translates into CASSLGRQETQYF.

This clone was recorded at least ten times. This chain uses TRBV18 with TRBJ1-1; 7 bases are shared with TRBD1. Germline V CDR1 and CDR2: KGHSH, LQKENI. The junction had 5 bases not matched to a gene; V was cut back by 5 bases and J by 5 bases. This CDR3 region has 13 residues. CDR3 coding DNA: TGTGCCAGCTCAAATACAGGGGTTACTGAAGCTTTCTTT. Its translation is CASSNTGVTEAFF.

The chain is built from TRBV29-1 and TRBJ1-2; TRBD1 matches at 7 bases. Germline lookup yields CDR1 SQVTM and CDR2 ANQGSEA. This CDR3 region has 15 residues. The trim removed 6 bases at V and 4 bases at J, leaving 14 bases unmatched. CDR3 sequence (DNA): TGCAGCGTCCCTAGACTGGACAGGTTGGGCTATGGCTACACCTTC. As protein: CSVPRLDRLGYGYTF.

The sample holds a few counts of this clone. CDR3 in amino acids: CATSALADTQYF. The DNA of the CDR3 is TGTGCCACCAGTGCCCTGGCAGATACGCAGTATTTT. The chain recombines TRBV24-1 with TRBJ2-3; D is uncertain. V was shortened by 5 bases and J by 4 bases, with 6 bases between the two germline ends. The CDR3 has 12 residues. Per the germline V gene, CDR1 is KGHDR and CDR2 is SFDVKD.

This clone is medium-sized. The chain employs TRBV12-3 or TRBV12-4 and TRBJ1-2; D ambiguous. The germline V and J ends were trimmed by 5 bases and 2 bases, with 6 bases remaining between them. This CDR3 is 12 amino acids long. DNA of the CDR3: TGTGCCAGCAGTCAGACAAACTATGGCTACACCTTC. It codes for CASSQTNYGYTF.

This clone has at least ten counts. The chain uses TRBV18 and TRBJ2-3, with a possible D match to TRBD2 (5 bases). V lost 3 bases and J 4 bases, leaving 5 bases between the germline ends. Looked up from germline, CDR1 is KGHSH and CDR2 is LQKENI. The CDR3 extends over 12 amino acids. The DNA for the CDR3 is TGTGCCAGCTCACCTAGCGCAGATACGCAGTATTTT. This translates into CASSPSADTQYF.

This clone came up a few times. CDR3 in amino acids: CASSLRSGTGDEQYF. DNA of the CDR3: TGTGCCAGCAGCTTGCGGAGCGGGACAGGGGATGAGCAGTACTTC. J is TRBJ2-7 and V is TRBV7-8; 10 bases align to TRBD1. Unmatched junction bases numbered 9, after V lost 3 bases and J lost 7 bases. CDR1 and CDR2 (germline): SGHVS, FQNEAQ. The CDR3 runs 15 residues.

Sample share makes this clone medium-sized. This chain joins TRBV7-3 and TRBJ2-1; D not resolved. Germline CDR1 is SGHTA and CDR2 is FQGTGA. V was shortened by 2 bases and J by 5 bases, with 13 bases between the two germline ends. The CDR3 is 15 amino acids. The CDR3 nucleotides read TGTGCCAGCAGCTTAGGCCTACCGGGTAACAATGAGCAGTTCTTC. This gives the protein CASSLGLPGNNEQFF. The variable domain in full, with the rest retrieved from reference TRBV7-3 and TRBJ2-1, is GAGVSQTPSNKVTEKGKYVELRCDPISGHTALYWYRQSLGQGPEFLIYFQGTGAADDSGLPNDRFFAVRPEGSVSTLKIQRTERGDSAVYLCASSLGLPGNNEQFFGPGTRLTVL.

This clone has only a few counts. The V and J genes are TRBV12-3 or TRBV12-4 and TRBJ1-5; D possibly corresponds to TRBD1 (6 bases). V gave up 5 bases and J gave up 2 bases, with 16 bases separating them. The CDR3 extends over 16 amino acids. Here the CDR3 reads CASSRTEALGNQPQHF. DNA for the CDR3: TGTGCCAGCAGTCGGACAGAGGCCTTGGGCAATCAGCCCCAGCATTTT.

The J gene is TRBJ2-7, the V gene TRBV6-2 or TRBV6-3; tentatively, D is TRBD1 (6 bases). There are 14 residues in the CDR3. CDR1 is MNHEY, CDR2 SVGEGT, per germline. Trimming removed 7 bases from V and 2 bases from J, with 15 bases in between. The CDR3 DNA reads TGTGCCAGCAACCCCGACAGGCCGCCCTACGAGCAGTACGTC. It yields the protein CASNPDRPPYEQYV.

This clone was found a few times. Possible read error: a much larger clone is one base away. This sequence joins TRBV6-1 and TRBJ2-7; D is unresolved. Per the germline V gene, CDR1 is MNHNS and CDR2 is SASEGT. The CDR3 runs 14 residues. Trimming removed 6 bases from V and 2 bases from J, with 14 bases in between. CDR3 nucleotide sequence: TGTGCCAGCAGGGGGTACCAGGACCCCTACGAGCAGTACTTC. It translates to CASRGYQDPYEQYF.

This clone appeared many times. The chain carries TRBV5-5 and TRBJ2-3; 8 nucleotides match TRBD2. Germline CDR1 is SGHKS and CDR2 is YYEKEE (reference sequence). The CDR3 spans 15 residues. The V gene end was trimmed by 4 bases and the J gene end by 5 bases; junction bases not matched to a gene: 9. DNA for the CDR3: TGTGCCAGCAGCCCGGGGGGGATTGAACGAGATACGCAGTATTTT. Translating gives CASSPGGIERDTQYF.

This clone was seen more than once but under ten times. The junction shows a germline mismatch at one end, possibly a read error. The genes are TRBV2 and TRBJ2-1; D gene uncertain. The germline V gene encodes CDR1 SNHLY and CDR2 FYNNEI. The CDR3 sequence is 12 residues long. The CDR3 DNA sequence: TGTTCCAGCAGTAGGTTTATCTATGAGCAGTTCTTC. Its protein product is CSSSRFIYEQFF.

Regarding this clone: A read error may produce the germline difference seen at one junction end. The chain uses TRBV28 and TRBJ2-7; D is tentatively TRBD1 or TRBD2 (6 bases each). Germline loops: CDR1 MDHEN, CDR2 SYDVKM. CDR3 size: 13 residues. The CDR3, as DNA: TGTGCCAACAGCCCGGGGGCAGGGTTCGAGGAGTACTTC. Protein sequence: CANSPGAGFEEYF.